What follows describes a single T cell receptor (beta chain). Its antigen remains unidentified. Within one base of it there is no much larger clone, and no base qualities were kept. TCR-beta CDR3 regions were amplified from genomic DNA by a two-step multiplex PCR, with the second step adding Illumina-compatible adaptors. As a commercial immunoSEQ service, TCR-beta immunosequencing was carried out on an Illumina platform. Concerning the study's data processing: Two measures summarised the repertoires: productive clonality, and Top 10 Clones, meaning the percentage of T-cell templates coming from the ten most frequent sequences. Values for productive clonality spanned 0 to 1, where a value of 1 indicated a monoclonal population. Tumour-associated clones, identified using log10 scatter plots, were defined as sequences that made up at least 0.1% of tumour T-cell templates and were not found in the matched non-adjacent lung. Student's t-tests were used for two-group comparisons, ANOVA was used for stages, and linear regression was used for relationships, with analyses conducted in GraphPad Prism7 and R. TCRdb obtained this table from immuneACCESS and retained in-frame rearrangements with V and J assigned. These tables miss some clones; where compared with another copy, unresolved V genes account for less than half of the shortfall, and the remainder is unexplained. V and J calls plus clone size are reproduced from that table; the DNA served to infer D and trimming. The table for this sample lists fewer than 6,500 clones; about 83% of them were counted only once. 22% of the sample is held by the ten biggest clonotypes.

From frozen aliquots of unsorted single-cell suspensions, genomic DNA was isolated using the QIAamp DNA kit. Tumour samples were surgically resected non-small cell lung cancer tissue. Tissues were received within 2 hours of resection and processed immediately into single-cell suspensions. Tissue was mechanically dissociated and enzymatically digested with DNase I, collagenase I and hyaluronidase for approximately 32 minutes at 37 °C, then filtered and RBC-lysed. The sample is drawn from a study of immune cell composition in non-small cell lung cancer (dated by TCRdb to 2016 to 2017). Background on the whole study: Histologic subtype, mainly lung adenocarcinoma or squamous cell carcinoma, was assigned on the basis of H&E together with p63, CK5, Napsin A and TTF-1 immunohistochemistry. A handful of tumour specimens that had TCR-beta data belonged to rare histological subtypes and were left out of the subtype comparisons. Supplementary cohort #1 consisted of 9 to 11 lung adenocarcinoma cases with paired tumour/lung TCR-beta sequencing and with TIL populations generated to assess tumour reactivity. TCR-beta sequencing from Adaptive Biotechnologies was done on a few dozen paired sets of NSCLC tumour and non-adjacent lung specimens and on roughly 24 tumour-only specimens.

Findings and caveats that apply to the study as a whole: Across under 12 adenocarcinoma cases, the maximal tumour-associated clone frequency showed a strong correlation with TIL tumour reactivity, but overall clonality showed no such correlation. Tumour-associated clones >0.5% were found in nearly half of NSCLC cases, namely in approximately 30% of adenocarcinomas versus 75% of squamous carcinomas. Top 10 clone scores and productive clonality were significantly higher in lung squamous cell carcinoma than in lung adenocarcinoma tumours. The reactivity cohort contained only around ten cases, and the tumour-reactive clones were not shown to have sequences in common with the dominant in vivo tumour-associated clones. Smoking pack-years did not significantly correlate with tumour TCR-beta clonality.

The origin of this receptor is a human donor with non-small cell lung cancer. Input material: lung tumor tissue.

Read as DNA, the sequence is TGCGCCAGCAGCTCCCTGGCGGGGGACACAGATACGCAGTATTTT. Protein translation: CASSSLAGDTDTQYF. Here the chain combines TRBV5-1 and TRBJ2-3; a stretch of 7 junction bases matches TRBD2. Taken from cysteine to phenylalanine, the CDR3 has 15 residues. CDR3 DNA is the only sequence kept; it has 45 bases, read in frame from the first base. From the germline V gene, CDR1 is SGHRS and CDR2 is YFSETQ. Unmatched junction bases come to 6, with V trimmed by 3 bases and J by 2 bases.